Listed here are 27 T cell receptor beta chains from one sample, sequenced in a study of CD8+ T cells in alopecia areata. Sequencing relied on a cDNA template that was reverse transcribed from extracted RNA. Method: immunoSEQ multiplex PCR; TCRdb's copy keeps in-frame clones and lacks some. The data hold over 200,000 clones, with about 53% observed a single time. Specimen: CD4+ T cells sorted from blood, collected at week 0. Receptors originate from a human donor with alopecia areata.

A single count supports this clone. The chain recombines TRBV7-9 with TRBJ1-6; D uncertain. Germline V gene data show CDR1 as SEHNR and CDR2 as FQNEAQ (reference sequence). CDR3 length: 14 residues. V lost 5 bases and J lost 7, with 12 bases in between. Here the CDR3 reads CASSPGGMNSPLHF. CDR3 coding DNA: TGTGCCAGCAGCCCCGGAGGGATGAATTCACCCCTCCACTTT. Complete variable domain (other parts from reference TRBV7-9 and TRBJ1-6): DTGVSQNPRHKITKRGQNVTFRCDPISEHNRLYWYRQTLGQGPEFLTYFQNEAQLEKSRLLSDRFSAERPKGSFSTLEIQRTEQGDSAMYLCASSPGGMNSPLHFGNGTRLTVT.

The genes are TRBV7-3 and TRBJ2-7; 9 nucleotides match TRBD1. This CDR3 region has 16 residues. In germline, CDR1 is SGHTA, CDR2 FQGTGA. V trimming: 1 base; J trimming: 3 bases; junction bases outside the gene matches: 7. This CDR3 reads CASSLMPKGQGYEQYF. CDR3 nucleotides: TGTGCCAGCAGCTTAATGCCAAAGGGACAGGGCTACGAGCAGTACTTC.

V usage is TRBV11-2 and J usage is TRBJ2-3, with D perhaps TRBD2 (5 bases). CDR1 SGHAT and CDR2 FQNNGV come from the germline V gene. The CDR3 covers 14 residues. The V and J ends lost 0 bases and 6 bases respectively, with 10 bases between them. DNA for the CDR3: TGTGCCAGCAGCTTAGATTTCGGGGTGGATACGCAGTATTTT. Amino acid sequence: CASSLDFGVDTQYF.

The chain has TRBV20-1 and TRBJ1-1, with D hard to call. The CDR3 runs to 11 residues. Trimming pared 5 bases from V and 0 bases from J, leaving 4 bases between. The germline CDR1 and CDR2 sequences are DFQATT and SNEGSKA (reference sequence). The CDR3: CSAPMNTEAFF. The CDR3 DNA sequence: TGCAGTGCTCCCATGAACACTGAAGCTTTCTTT.

This clone occurred once. V and J are TRBV15 and TRBJ2-2, with 7 bases matching TRBD1. The junction had 3 bases not matched to a gene; V was cut back by 4 bases and J by 4 bases. CDR1 is LNHNV, CDR2 YYDKDF, per germline (reference sequence). The CDR3 consists of 14 residues. CDR3 DNA: TGTGCCACCAGCACCCGGGACAGCACCGGGGAGCTGTTTTTT. Translating it yields CATSTRDSTGELFF.

The chain has TRBV5-1 and TRBJ1-2; D might be TRBD1 (6 bases). Germline V gene lookup returns CDR1 SGHRS and CDR2 YFSETQ. There are 14 residues in the CDR3. Trimming pared 4 bases from V and 2 bases from J, leaving 12 bases between. The CDR3 protein is CASSGDIPNYGYTF. The CDR3 bases are TGCGCCAGCAGCGGGGACATCCCCAACTATGGCTACACCTTC.

This clone was seen a few times. The V gene is TRBV10-2, the J gene TRBJ2-7; 11 bases are a match to TRBD2. From germline, CDR1 is WSHSY and CDR2 SAAADI. V lost 6 bases and J lost 5; bases outside the gene matches: 6. This CDR3 region has 14 residues. The CDR3 sequence is CASRLAGEGHEQYF. For the CDR3, the DNA is TGCGCCAGCAGACTAGCGGGAGAAGGGCACGAGCAGTACTTC.

The genes are TRBV29-1 and TRBJ2-1, with D tentatively TRBD1 (5 bases). The CDR3 consists of 14 residues. Germline V CDR1 and CDR2: SQVTM, ANQGSEA. Trimming cost V 8 bases and J 3 bases, with 17 bases left between them. The CDR3 loop reads CSYILGAVYNEQFF. CDR3 coding DNA: TGCAGCTACATCTTAGGGGCAGTCTACAATGAGCAGTTCTTC.

The chain uses TRBV7-3 and TRBJ2-7, with D perhaps matching TRBD2 (6 bases). This CDR3 is built from 15 residues. V lost 5 bases and J lost 0, with 14 bases in between. Germline V gene data show CDR1 as SGHTA and CDR2 as FQGTGA. The CDR3 sequence is CASSTSGTPSYEQYF. Written as DNA, the CDR3 is TGTGCCAGCAGCACGTCCGGGACTCCCTCCTACGAGCAGTACTTC. The full variable domain, rest sourced from reference TRBV7-3 and TRBJ2-7, is GAGVSQTPSNKVTEKGKYVELRCDPISGHTALYWYRQSLGQGPEFLIYFQGTGAADDSGLPNDRFFAVRPEGSVSTLKIQRTERGDSAVYLCASSTSGTPSYEQYFGPGTRLTVT.

Comments on this clone: The same CDR3 is also encoded by other DNA sequences in this sample. V and J are TRBV30 and TRBJ1-3; a possible D gene is TRBD1 (5 bases). CDR1 and CDR2 (germline): GTSNPN, SVGIG (reference sequence). V lost 1 base to trimming and J lost 1 base, with 5 bases between them. This CDR3 region has 13 residues. The CDR3 nucleotides read TGTGCCTGGAGTGGGGGGTCTGGAAACACCATATATTTT. It encodes CAWSGGSGNTIYF.

This clone turned up a few times. The V call is TRBV7-3, the J call TRBJ2-5, with D unclear. CDR3 length: 10 residues. From germline, CDR1 is SGHTA and CDR2 FQGTGA. Trimming stripped 7 bases from V and 7 bases from J, with 7 bases between. The CDR3 is CASTPATQYF. The CDR3 DNA reads as TGTGCCAGCACCCCAGCGACCCAGTACTTC.

The chain carries TRBV10-3 and TRBJ2-7; 10 nucleotides agree with TRBD2. The V gene end was trimmed by 10 bases and the J gene end by 2 bases; junction bases not matched to a gene: 5. Germline assignment: CDR1 ENHRY and CDR2 SYGVKD. The CDR3 is 13 residues long. The CDR3 DNA sequence: TGTGCCACAGGACTAGCGGAAACCTACGAGCAGTACTTC. Its translation: CATGLAETYEQYF.

The chain combines TRBV30 with TRBJ2-7; D is unresolved. V was trimmed by 0 bases and J by 2 bases, leaving 5 bases between them. The germline V gene encodes CDR1 GTSNPN and CDR2 SVGIG (reference sequence). This CDR3 comprises 12 residues. The CDR3, as DNA: TGTGCCTGGAGTGTGTCACCCTACGAGCAGTACTTC. Encoded protein: CAWSVSPYEQYF.

This sequence joins TRBV29-1 and TRBJ1-2; D remains ambiguous. The germline gives CDR1 SQVTM, CDR2 ANQGSEA. V lost 6 bases and J 8 bases, leaving 16 bases between the germline ends. This CDR3 comprises 12 residues. CDR3 amino acids: CSVRGPSRGYTF. The CDR3 nucleotides are TGCAGCGTCCGCGGTCCCTCCCGGGGCTACACCTTC.

This clone was counted a few times. V and J are TRBV19 and TRBJ1-1; TRBD1 might be the D (6 bases). The V gene lost 4 bases and the J gene lost 5 bases, with 17 bases spanning the gap. The germline CDR1 and CDR2 sequences are LNHDA and SQIVND (reference sequence). This CDR3 has 15 residues. In nucleotides, the CDR3 is TGTGCCAGTAGTAGCGTTGGGGGGGCGCGTACTGAAGCTTTCTTT. This translates into CASSSVGGARTEAFF.

This clone has just one count. This chain uses TRBV14 with TRBJ2-7; 8 bases align to TRBD2. The CDR3 covers 15 residues. CDR1 is SGHDN, CDR2 FVKESK, per germline. V shed 4 bases and J 1 base; nucleotides not matched to a gene: 6. The DNA of the CDR3 is TGTGCCAGCAGCCGGGTCGGGAGGGCTTCCTACGAGCAGTACTTC. Amino acid sequence: CASSRVGRASYEQYF.

The J gene is TRBJ2-7, the V gene TRBV30, with D perhaps matching TRBD1 (5 bases). The V and J ends lost 0 bases and 10 bases respectively, with 13 bases between them. CDR1 GTSNPN and CDR2 SVGIG come from the germline V gene (reference sequence). The CDR3 covers 12 residues. Here the CDR3 reads CAWSVTTESQYF. The CDR3 region has the DNA TGTGCCTGGAGTGTAACGACAGAATCACAGTACTTC.

The rearrangement links TRBV7-9 to TRBJ1-4; 8 nucleotides align to TRBD1. With V trimmed by 3 bases and J by 8 bases, 11 bases remained unmatched. The CDR3 is made up of 16 amino acids. CDR1 and CDR2 from the germline V gene are SEHNR and FQNEAQ (reference sequence). As DNA, the CDR3 is TGTGCCAGCAGCTTGGATCGGGACAGGCCTTCGGAAAAACTGTTTTTT. Protein: CASSLDRDRPSEKLFF.

The V and J genes are TRBV11-2 and TRBJ1-1; possible D gene TRBD1, 6 bases. V lost 5 bases to trimming and J lost 4 bases, with 14 bases between them. Germline assignment: CDR1 SGHAT and CDR2 FQNNGV. The CDR3 spans 14 residues. CDR3 sequence: CASSRGRGITEAFF. For the CDR3, the DNA is TGTGCCAGCAGCCGGGGGCGCGGGATCACTGAAGCTTTCTTT.

In its sample, this clone was seen a few times. This chain joins TRBV2 and TRBJ1-6; 8 bases are shared with TRBD1. Germline CDR1 and CDR2: SNHLY and FYNNEI. The CDR3 is 16 amino acids. V gave up 7 bases and J gave up 6 bases; unmatched junction bases: 11. CDR3 sequence: CASTTQGDRGNSPLHF. Here the CDR3 DNA reads TGTGCCAGCACCACGCAGGGAGACAGGGGTAATTCACCCCTCCACTTT.

The V gene is TRBV4-1, the J gene TRBJ2-4, with unresolved D. Trimming left V 2 bases short and J 5 bases short, with 7 bases between. The length of the CDR3 is 13 residues. The germline gives CDR1 MGHRA, CDR2 YSYEKL. This CDR3 reads CASSQRKENIQYF. The CDR3, as DNA: TGCGCCAGCAGCCAACGGAAAGAAAACATTCAGTACTTC.

This clone was observed a few times. In DNA form, the CDR3 reads TGCAGCGTCCGACAGCTTTTGAACACTGAAGCTTTCTTT. Protein product: CSVRQLLNTEAFF. This chain connects TRBV29-1 to TRBJ1-1; D is possibly TRBD1 (5 bases). V lost 6 bases and J lost 0, with 11 bases in between. Germline lookup yields CDR1 SQVTM and CDR2 ANQGSEA. This CDR3 has 13 amino acids. The complete variable domain, with remaining parts taken from reference TRBV29-1 and TRBJ1-1, reads SAVISQKPSRDICQRGTSLTIQCQVDSQVTMMFWYRQQPGQSLTLIATANQGSEATYESGFVIDKFPISRPNLTFSTLTVSNMSPEDSSIYLCSVRQLLNTEAFFGQGTRLTVV.

This clone turned up a few times. Distinct nucleotide sequences in the sample also encode this CDR3. This chain connects TRBV7-2 to TRBJ2-1; tentative D call: TRBD2 (5 bases). Germline CDR1 and CDR2: SGHTA and FQGNSA. The CDR3 sequence is 14 residues long. Trimming cost V 0 bases and J 2 bases, with 5 bases left between them. The CDR3 sequence is CASSLAGAYNEQFF. DNA for the CDR3: TGTGCCAGCAGCTTAGCGGGAGCCTACAATGAGCAGTTCTTC.

This chain uses TRBV2 with TRBJ2-2, with no clear D. Germline CDR1 and CDR2: SNHLY and FYNNEI. Trimming cost V 2 bases and J 1 base, with 8 bases left between them. The CDR3 totals 15 residues. CDR3 bases: TGTGCCAGCAGTGAAAGCCGAGTGAACACCGGGGAGCTGTTTTTT. Translation: CASSESRVNTGELFF.

This clone was picked up a small number of times. The V gene is TRBV9, the J gene TRBJ1-1, with 7 positions matching TRBD1. This CDR3 contains 15 residues. In germline, CDR1 is SGDLS, CDR2 YYNGEE. J gave up 4 bases and V 0 bases, and 6 bases lay outside the gene matches. The CDR3 DNA reads as TGTGCCAGCAGCGTAGTACCGCGACAGGGCACTGAAGCTTTCTTT. Translating gives CASSVVPRQGTEAFF.

The CDR3 reads CASSVSGPPDTQYF. The CDR3 nucleotides read TGTGCCAGCAGTGTGTCGGGGCCCCCAGATACGCAGTATTTT. The gene calls are TRBV2 and TRBJ2-3; tentatively, D is TRBD1 or TRBD2 (5 bases each). The CDR3 contains 14 residues. V dropped 4 bases and J dropped 4 bases, with 12 bases sitting between them. Germline CDR1 is SNHLY and CDR2 is FYNNEI.

The V and J genes are TRBV7-9 and TRBJ2-3, with 9 bases fitting TRBD1. V lost 1 base to trimming and J lost 6 bases; unmatched junction nucleotides: 8. Germline CDR1 is SEHNR and CDR2 is FQNEAQ (reference sequence). This CDR3 has 16 residues. CDR3 in DNA: TGTGCCAGCAGCTTAGAAGGACAGGGGAGGTCGGATACGCAGTATTTT. Protein sequence: CASSLEGQGRSDTQYF.